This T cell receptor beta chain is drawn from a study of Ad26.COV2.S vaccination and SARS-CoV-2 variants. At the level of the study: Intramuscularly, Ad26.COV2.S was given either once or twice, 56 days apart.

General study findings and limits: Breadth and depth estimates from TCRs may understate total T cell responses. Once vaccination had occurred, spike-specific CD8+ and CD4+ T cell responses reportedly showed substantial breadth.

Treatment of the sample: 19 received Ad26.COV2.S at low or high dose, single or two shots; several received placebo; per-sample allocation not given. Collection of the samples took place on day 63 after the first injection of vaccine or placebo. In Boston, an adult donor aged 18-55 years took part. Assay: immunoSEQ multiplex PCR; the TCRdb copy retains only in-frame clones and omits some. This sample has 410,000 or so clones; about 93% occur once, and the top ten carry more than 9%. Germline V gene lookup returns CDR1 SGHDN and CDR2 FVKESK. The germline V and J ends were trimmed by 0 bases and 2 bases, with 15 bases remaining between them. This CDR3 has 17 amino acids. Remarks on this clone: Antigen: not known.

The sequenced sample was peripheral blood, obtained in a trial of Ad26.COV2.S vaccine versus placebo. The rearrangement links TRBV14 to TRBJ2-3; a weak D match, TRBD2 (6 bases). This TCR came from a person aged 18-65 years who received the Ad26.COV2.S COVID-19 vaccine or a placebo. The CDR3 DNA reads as TGTGCCAGCAGCCAAGAAGATGGGACTGTTCTCACAGATACGCAGTATTTT. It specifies CASSQEDGTVLTDTQYF.